The 19 T cell receptor beta chains below all came from one sample that was sequenced in a study of T cells expressing NK-cell markers. TCRdb re-called the 5' RACE reads and shows each CDR3 protein once, DNA omitted. Its clone listing holds 300,000 to 450,000 distinct CDR3 sequences. Specimen: blood T cells: a sorted CD56 or NKG2C T cell subset, CD4+ or CD8+ T cells, or bulk PBMC T cells (not recorded which). The receptors were sampled from a man between 18 and 69 years old in good health.

The chain links TRBV7-2 to TRBJ2-1. The CDR3 runs 14 residues. Germline V gene data show CDR1 as SGHTA and CDR2 as FQGNSA. This CDR3 reads CASSFGPTRNEQFF.

The chain carries TRBV5-1 and TRBJ2-5; no DNA is available, so the TRBD1 call from TCRdb remains unchecked. CDR1 is SGHRS and CDR2 is YFSETQ in the germline V gene. The CDR3 length is 15 residues. The CDR3: CASSLVDRKRETQYF.

The chain is built from TRBV7-3 and TRBJ2-1; TCRdb returns TRBD1, unconfirmable since there is no DNA. Germline V gene sequence: CDR1 SGHTA, CDR2 FQGTGA. The CDR3 contains 19 residues. This CDR3 reads CASSLNPRGRGGLYNEQFF.

The chain's CDR3 is CAWSTGLANNEQFF. This chain connects TRBV30 to TRBJ2-1; the D call of TRBD2 rests on TCRdb alone, since no DNA is present to check it. Germline V gives CDR1 GTSNPN, CDR2 SVGIG (reference sequence). The CDR3 length is 14 residues.

This chain joins TRBV10-3 and TRBJ1-1; TCRdb calls TRBD1, which cannot be checked without DNA. This CDR3 comprises 14 residues. Germline V gene sequence: CDR1 ENHRY, CDR2 SYGVKD. CDR3 protein: CAIRGQAMNTEAFF.

The J gene is TRBJ2-7, the V gene TRBV7-2. Germline CDR1 SGHTA, CDR2 FQGNSA. The CDR3 runs to 14 residues. The CDR3 here is CASSLDGSRRDQYF.

The V call is TRBV7-9, the J call TRBJ2-5; absent DNA, TCRdb's TRBD2 call cannot be checked. The CDR3 length is 15 residues. Germline values: CDR1 SEHNR, CDR2 FQNEAQ (reference sequence). CDR3 region: CASSFRGGSGETQYF.

The V call is TRBV3-1, the J call TRBJ2-1; checking the TCRdb D call of TRBD2 is not possible without DNA. The CDR3 length is 19 residues. CDR1 and CDR2 (germline): LGHDT, YNNKEL (reference sequence). The CDR3 protein is CASSQLAGTSGGARNEQFF.

The chain links TRBV28 to TRBJ1-1; lacking DNA, the TRBD1 call made by TCRdb goes unchecked. This CDR3 region has 15 residues. Germline-derived CDR1 and CDR2 are MDHEN and SYDVKM. CDR3: CASSPGGAEDTEAFF.

The chain carries TRBV30 and TRBJ1-2. The CDR3 has 12 amino acids. Germline V lookup: CDR1 GTSNPN, CDR2 SVGIG (reference sequence). The CDR3: CAWAGRNYGYTF. Full variable domain (rest looked up from reference TRBV30 and TRBJ1-2): SQTIHQWPATLVQPVGSPLSLECTVEGTSNPNLYWYRQAAGRGLQLLFYSVGIGQISSEVPQNLSASRPQDRQFILSSKKLLLSDSGFYLCAWAGRNYGYTFGSGTRLTVV.

The chain has TRBV18 and TRBJ2-7. Germline CDR1 is KGHSH and CDR2 is LQKENI. This CDR3 is built from 13 residues. The CDR3 loop reads CASSPLTQHEQYF.

V is TRBV30 and J is TRBJ1-5. CDR3 length equals 13 residues. Germline values: CDR1 GTSNPN, CDR2 SVGIG (reference sequence). CDR3 amino acids: CAWSYDRNQPQHF. Drawing the rest from reference TRBV30 and TRBJ1-5, the complete variable domain is SQTIHQWPATLVQPVGSPLSLECTVEGTSNPNLYWYRQAAGRGLQLLFYSVGIGQISSEVPQNLSASRPQDRQFILSSKKLLLSDSGFYLCAWSYDRNQPQHFGDGTRLSIL.

CDR3 loop: CSARVRGGEYGYTF. V gene TRBV20-1 combines with J gene TRBJ1-2; TCRdb gives TRBD1 as the D gene, but with no DNA this cannot be confirmed. Germline CDR1 DFQATT, CDR2 SNEGSKA (reference sequence). CDR3 length equals 14 residues.

The V call is TRBV7-8, the J call TRBJ2-3; TCRdb's assignment of TRBD2 cannot be checked, as there is no DNA. This CDR3 spans 15 amino acids. Germline CDR1 and CDR2: SGHVS and FQNEAQ. The CDR3 protein is CASSLPGGALNTQYF.

This CDR3 reads CASGLVNLWGGRHEQYF. The chain carries TRBV12-5 and TRBJ2-7; TCRdb lists TRBD2, though no DNA is available to test this call. Germline V gives CDR1 LGHNT, CDR2 FRNRAP. The CDR3 covers 17 residues.

The V and J genes are TRBV2 and TRBJ1-5; the D gene TCRdb calls, TRBD1, cannot be checked with no DNA. The CDR3 runs to 15 residues. CDR1 is SNHLY, CDR2 FYNNEI, per germline. The CDR3 region is CASGAGGFANQPQHF.

This sequence joins TRBV12-3 or TRBV12-4 and TRBJ2-7; TCRdb's D gene call, TRBD1, goes unchecked for lack of DNA. The CDR3 has 17 residues. The CDR3 spells CASSLLSGGYSSYEQYF.

V and J are TRBV7-4 and TRBJ2-7. The CDR3 loop spans 16 amino acids. CDR1 SGHVT and CDR2 SQSDAQ come from the germline V gene. CDR3: CASSPGGGDGLGEQYF. Looking up the rest from reference TRBV7-4 and TRBJ2-7 gives the full variable domain: GAGVSQSPRYKVAKRGRDVALRCDSISGHVTLYWYRQTLGQGSEVLTYSQSDAQRDKSGRPSGRFSAERPERSVSTLKIQRTEQGDSAVYLCASSPGGGDGLGEQYFGPGTRLTVT.

The CDR3 loop reads CASSPQLGQRGETQYF. The chain joins TRBV18 to TRBJ2-5; TCRdb's assignment of TRBD2 cannot be checked, as there is no DNA. The CDR3 spans 16 residues. Germline values: CDR1 KGHSH, CDR2 LQKENI.